This T cell receptor (beta chain) was recovered during a study of blood T cell repertoires in COVID-19. Study as a whole: Acute and convalescent COVID-19 samples came from the United States, Italy and Spain.

The assay was immunoSEQ multiplex PCR, and TCRdb's table has in-frame clones only and misses some. The data show around 130,000 clones, 80% to 85% seen once. Sample: peripheral blood. The sequence was obtained from a man aged 30 to 39 with COVID-19, enrolled during active disease.

CDR3 nucleotides: TGTGCCAGCAGCGCGAAAACAGGGGACCCAAGGAGCCCTACCGGGGAGCTGTTTTTT. Translation gives CASSAKTGDPRSPTGELFF. The rearrangement joins TRBV9 to TRBJ2-2, with 7 positions matching TRBD1. The CDR3 consists of 19 residues. The J segment lost 5 bases and the V segment lost 3 bases, leaving 19 bases of the junction unmatched. Germline loops: CDR1 SGDLS, CDR2 YYNGEE.